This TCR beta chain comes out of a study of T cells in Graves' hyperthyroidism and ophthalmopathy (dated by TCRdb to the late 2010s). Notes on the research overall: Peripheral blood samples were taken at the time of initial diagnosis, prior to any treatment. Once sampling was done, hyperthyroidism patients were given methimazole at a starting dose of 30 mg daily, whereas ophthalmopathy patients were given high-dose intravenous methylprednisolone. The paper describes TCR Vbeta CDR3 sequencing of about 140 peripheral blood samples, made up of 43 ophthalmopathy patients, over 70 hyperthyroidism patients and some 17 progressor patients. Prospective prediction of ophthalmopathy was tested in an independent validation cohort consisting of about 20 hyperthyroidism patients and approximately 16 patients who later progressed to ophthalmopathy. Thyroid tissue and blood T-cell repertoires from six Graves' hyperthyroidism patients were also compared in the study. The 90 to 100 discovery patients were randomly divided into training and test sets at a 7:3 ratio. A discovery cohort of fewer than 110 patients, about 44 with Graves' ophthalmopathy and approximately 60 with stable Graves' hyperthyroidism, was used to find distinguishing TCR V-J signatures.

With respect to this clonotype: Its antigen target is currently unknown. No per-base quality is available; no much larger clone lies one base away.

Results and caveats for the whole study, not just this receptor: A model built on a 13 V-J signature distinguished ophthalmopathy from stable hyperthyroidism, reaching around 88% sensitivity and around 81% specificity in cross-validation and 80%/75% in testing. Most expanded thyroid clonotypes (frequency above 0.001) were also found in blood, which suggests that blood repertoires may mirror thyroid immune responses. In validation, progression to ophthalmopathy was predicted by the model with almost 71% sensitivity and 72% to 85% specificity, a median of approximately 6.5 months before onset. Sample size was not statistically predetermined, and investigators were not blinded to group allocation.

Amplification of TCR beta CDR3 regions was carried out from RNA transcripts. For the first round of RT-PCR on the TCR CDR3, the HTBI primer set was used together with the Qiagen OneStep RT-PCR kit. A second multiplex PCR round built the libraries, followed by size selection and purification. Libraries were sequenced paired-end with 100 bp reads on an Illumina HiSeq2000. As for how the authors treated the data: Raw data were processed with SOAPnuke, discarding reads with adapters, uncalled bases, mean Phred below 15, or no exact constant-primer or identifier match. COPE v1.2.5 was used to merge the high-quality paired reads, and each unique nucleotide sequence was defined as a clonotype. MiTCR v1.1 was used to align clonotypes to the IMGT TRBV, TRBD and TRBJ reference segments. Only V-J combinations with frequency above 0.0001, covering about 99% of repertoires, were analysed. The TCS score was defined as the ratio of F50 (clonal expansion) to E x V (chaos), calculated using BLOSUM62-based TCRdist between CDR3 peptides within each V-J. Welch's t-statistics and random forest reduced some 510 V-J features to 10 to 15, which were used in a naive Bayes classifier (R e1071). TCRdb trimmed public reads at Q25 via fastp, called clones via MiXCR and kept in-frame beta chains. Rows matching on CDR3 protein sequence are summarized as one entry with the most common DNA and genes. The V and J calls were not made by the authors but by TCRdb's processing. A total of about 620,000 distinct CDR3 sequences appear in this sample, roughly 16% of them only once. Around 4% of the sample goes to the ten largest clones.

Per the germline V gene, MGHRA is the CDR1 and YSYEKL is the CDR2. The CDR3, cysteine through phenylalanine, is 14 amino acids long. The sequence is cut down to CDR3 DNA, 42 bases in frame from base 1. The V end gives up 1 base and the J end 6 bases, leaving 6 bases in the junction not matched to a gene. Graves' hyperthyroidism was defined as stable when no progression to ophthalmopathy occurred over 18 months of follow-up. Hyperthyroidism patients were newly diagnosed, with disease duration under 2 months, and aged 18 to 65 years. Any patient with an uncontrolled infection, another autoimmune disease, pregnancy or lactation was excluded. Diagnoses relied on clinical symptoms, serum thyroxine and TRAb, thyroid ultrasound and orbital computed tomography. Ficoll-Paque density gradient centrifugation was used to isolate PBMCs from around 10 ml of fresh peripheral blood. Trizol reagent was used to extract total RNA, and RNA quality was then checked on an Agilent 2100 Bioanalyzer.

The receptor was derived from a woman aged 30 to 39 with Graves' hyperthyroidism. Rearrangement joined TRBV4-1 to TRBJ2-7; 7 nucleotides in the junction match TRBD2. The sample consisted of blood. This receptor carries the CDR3 CASSQVLGGSEQYF. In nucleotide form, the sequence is TGCGCCAGCAGCCAAGTTTTAGGCGGGAGCGAGCAGTACTTC.